Here is one T cell receptor beta chain with its context. The target antigen is unknown. This entry comes from a study of T cell responses to AZD1222 COVID-19 vaccine. Study-level results: Among the donors, most were white British and more were female, and clonal diversity was possibly underestimated. None of the repertoires were sampled until the peak T cell response had passed.

V lost 1 base to trimming and J lost 1 base, with 12 bases between them. CDR3 length equals 16 residues. Looked up from germline, CDR1 is MGHDK and CDR2 is SYGVNS. This table comes from immunoSEQ multiplex PCR, and its TCRdb copy is limited to in-frame clones, with some not included. The sample holds under 95,000 clones, approximately 89% seen once. Sample: peripheral blood, taken on day 0 of AZD1222 vaccination. The sequence derives from an adult in good health. The gene calls are TRBV25-1 and TRBJ2-3, with D possibly called TRBD1 or TRBD2 (6 bases each). Here the CDR3 DNA reads TGTGCCAGCAGTGAATGGAGGGGGAAACGCACAGATACGCAGTATTTT. This gives the protein CASSEWRGKRTDTQYF.